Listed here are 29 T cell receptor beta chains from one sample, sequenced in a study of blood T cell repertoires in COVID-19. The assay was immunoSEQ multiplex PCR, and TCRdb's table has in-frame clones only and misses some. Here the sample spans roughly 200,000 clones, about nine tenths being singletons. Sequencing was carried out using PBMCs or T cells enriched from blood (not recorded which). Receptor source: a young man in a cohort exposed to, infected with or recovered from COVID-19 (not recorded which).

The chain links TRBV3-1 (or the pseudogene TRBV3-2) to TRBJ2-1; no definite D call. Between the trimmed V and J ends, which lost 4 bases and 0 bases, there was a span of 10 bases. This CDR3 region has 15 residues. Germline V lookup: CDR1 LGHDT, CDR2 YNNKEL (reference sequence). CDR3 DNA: TGTGCCAGCAGCCCCTTGGCAACCTCCTACAATGAGCAGTTCTTC. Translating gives CASSPLATSYNEQFF.

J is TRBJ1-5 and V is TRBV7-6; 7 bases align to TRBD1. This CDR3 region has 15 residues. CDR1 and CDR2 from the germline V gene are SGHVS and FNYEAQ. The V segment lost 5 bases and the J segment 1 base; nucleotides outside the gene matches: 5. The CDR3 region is CASSAYRGSNQPQHF. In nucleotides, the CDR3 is TGTGCCAGCAGCGCGTACAGGGGAAGCAATCAGCCCCAGCATTTT.

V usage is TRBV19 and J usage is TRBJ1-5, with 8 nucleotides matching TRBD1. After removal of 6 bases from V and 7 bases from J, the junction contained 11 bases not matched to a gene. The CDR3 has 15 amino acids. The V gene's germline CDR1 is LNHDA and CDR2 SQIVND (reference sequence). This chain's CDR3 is CASSSAGQGSQPQHF. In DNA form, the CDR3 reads TGTGCCAGTAGCTCCGCAGGACAGGGTTCGCAGCCCCAGCATTTT. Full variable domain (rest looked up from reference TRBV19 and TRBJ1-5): DGGITQSPKYLFRKEGQNVTLSCEQNLNHDAMYWYRQDPGQGLRLIYYSQIVNDFQKGDIAEGYSVSREKKESFPLTVTSAQKNPTAFYLCASSSAGQGSQPQHFGDGTRLSIL.

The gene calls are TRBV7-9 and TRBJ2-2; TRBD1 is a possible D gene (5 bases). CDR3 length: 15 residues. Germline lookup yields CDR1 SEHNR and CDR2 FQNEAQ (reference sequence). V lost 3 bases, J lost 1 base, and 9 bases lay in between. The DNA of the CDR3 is TGTGCCAGCAGCTTGAGTGACAGGAACACCGGGGAGCTGTTTTTT. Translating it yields CASSLSDRNTGELFF.

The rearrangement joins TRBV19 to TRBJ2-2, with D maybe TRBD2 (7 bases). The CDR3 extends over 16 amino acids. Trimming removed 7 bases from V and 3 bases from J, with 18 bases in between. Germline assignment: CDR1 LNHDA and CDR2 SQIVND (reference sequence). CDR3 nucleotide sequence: TGTGCCAGTAAGGGGGGGCGTTCTTTGGACACCGGGGAGCTGTTTTTT. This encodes CASKGGRSLDTGELFF.

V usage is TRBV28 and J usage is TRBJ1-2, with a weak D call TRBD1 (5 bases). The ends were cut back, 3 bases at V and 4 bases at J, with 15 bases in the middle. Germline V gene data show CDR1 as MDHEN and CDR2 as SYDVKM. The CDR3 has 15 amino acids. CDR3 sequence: CASSFWSGQGYGYTF. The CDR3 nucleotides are TGTGCCAGCAGTTTTTGGTCAGGGCAAGGCTATGGCTACACCTTC.

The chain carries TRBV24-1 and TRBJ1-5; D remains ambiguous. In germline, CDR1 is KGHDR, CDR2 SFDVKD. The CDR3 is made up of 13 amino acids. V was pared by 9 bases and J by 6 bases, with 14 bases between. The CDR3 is CATASTGSQPQHF. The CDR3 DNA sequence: TGTGCCACCGCTTCGACGGGGAGTCAGCCCCAGCATTTT.

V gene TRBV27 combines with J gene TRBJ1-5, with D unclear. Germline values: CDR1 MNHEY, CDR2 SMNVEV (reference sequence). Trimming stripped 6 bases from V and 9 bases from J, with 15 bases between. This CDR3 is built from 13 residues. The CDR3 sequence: CASSERLFGPQHF. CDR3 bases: TGTGCCAGCAGCGAACGCTTATTCGGGCCCCAGCATTTT.

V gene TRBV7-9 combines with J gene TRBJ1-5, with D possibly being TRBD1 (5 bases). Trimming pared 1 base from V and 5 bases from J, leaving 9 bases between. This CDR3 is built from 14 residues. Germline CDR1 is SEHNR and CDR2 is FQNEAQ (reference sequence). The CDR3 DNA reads TGTGCCAGCAGCTTAGACAGGAAAGATCAGCCCCAGCATTTT. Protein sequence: CASSLDRKDQPQHF.

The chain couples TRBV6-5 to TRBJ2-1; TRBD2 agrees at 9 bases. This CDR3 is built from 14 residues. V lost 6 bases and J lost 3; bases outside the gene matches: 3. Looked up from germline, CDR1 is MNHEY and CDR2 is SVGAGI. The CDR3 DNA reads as TGTGCCAGCAGGCGACTAGCGGTCTACAATGAGCAGTTCTTC. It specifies CASRRLAVYNEQFF.

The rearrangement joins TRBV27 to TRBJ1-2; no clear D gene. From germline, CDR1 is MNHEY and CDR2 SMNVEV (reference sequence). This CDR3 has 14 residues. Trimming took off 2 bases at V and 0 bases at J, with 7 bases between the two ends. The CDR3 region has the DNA TGTGCCAGCAGTTTAAAAGCGGCTAACTATGGCTACACCTTC. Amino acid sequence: CASSLKAANYGYTF.

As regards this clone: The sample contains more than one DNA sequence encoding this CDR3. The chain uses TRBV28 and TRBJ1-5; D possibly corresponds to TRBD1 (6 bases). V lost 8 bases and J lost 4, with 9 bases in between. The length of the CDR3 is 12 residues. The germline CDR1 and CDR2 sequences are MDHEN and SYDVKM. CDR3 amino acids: CASRTVNQPQHF. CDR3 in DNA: TGTGCCAGCCGGACAGTTAATCAGCCCCAGCATTTT.

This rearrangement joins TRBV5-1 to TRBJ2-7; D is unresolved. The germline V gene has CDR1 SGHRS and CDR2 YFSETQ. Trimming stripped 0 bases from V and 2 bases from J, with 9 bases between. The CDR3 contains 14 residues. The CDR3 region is CASSLGSETYEQYF. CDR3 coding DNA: TGCGCCAGCAGCTTGGGATCGGAGACCTACGAGCAGTACTTC.

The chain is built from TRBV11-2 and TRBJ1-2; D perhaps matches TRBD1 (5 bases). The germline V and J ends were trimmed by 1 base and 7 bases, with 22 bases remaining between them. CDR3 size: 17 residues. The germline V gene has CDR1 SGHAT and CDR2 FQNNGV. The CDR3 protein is CASSLVPGIGPSSGYTF. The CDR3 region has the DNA TGTGCCAGCAGCTTAGTGCCAGGGATAGGACCGAGTTCTGGCTACACCTTC.

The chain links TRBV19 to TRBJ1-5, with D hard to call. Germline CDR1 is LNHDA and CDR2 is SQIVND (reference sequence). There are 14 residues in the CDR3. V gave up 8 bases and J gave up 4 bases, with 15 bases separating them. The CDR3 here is CASGLDSLNQPQHF. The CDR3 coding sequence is TGTGCCAGTGGATTGGACTCTCTTAATCAGCCCCAGCATTTT. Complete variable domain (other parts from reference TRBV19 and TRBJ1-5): DGGITQSPKYLFRKEGQNVTLSCEQNLNHDAMYWYRQDPGQGLRLIYYSQIVNDFQKGDIAEGYSVSREKKESFPLTVTSAQKNPTAFYLCASGLDSLNQPQHFGDGTRLSIL.

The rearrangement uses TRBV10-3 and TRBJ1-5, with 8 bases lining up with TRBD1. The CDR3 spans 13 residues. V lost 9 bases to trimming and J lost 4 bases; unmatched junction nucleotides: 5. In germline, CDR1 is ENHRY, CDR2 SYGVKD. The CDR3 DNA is TGTGCCATTAGACAGGGGAAGAATCAGCCCCAGCATTTT. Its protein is CAIRQGKNQPQHF.

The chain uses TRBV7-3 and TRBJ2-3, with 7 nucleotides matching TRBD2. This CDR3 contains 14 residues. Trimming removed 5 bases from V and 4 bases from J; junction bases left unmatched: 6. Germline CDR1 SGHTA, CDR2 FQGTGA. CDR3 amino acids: CASSRGGSADTQYF. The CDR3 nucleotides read TGTGCCAGCAGCCGCGGGGGAAGCGCAGATACGCAGTATTTT. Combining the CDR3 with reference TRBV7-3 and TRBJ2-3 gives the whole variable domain GAGVSQTPSNKVTEKGKYVELRCDPISGHTALYWYRQSLGQGPEFLIYFQGTGAADDSGLPNDRFFAVRPEGSVSTLKIQRTERGDSAVYLCASSRGGSADTQYFGPGTRLTVL.

CDR3 in DNA: TGTGCCAGCACTCTCGACAGGGTAACTGAAGCTTTCTTT. It yields the protein CASTLDRVTEAFF. The chain joins TRBV28 to TRBJ1-1, with 7 bases fitting TRBD1. CDR1 is MDHEN and CDR2 is SYDVKM in the germline V gene. After removal of 7 bases from V and 5 bases from J, the junction contained 7 bases not matched to a gene. The CDR3 consists of 13 residues.

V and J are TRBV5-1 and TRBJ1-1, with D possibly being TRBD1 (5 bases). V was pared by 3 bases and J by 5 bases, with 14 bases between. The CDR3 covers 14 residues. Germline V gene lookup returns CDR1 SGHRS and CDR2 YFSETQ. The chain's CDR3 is CASSSGSVRTEAFF. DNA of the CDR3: TGCGCCAGCAGCTCAGGGTCGGTGAGGACTGAAGCTTTCTTT.

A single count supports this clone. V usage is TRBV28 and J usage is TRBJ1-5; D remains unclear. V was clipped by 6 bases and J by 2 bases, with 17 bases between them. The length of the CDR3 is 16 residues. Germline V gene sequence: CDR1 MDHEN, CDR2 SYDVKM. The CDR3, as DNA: TGTGCCAGCAGGAGAGCCCCGGTACGGGGCAATCAGCCCCAGCATTTT. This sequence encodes CASRRAPVRGNQPQHF.

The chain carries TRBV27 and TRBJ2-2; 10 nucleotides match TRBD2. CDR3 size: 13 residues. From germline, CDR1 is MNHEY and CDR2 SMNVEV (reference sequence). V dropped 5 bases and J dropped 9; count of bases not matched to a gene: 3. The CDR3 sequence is CASSGTSVRELFF. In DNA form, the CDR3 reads TGTGCCAGCAGTGGGACTAGCGTTCGGGAGCTGTTTTTT.

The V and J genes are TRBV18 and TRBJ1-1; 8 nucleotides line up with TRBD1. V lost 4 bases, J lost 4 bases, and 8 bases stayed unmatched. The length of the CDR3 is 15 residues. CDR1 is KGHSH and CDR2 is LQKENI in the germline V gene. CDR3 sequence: CASSHTKQGATEAFF. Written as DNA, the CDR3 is TGTGCCAGCTCACATACTAAGCAGGGGGCCACTGAAGCTTTCTTT.

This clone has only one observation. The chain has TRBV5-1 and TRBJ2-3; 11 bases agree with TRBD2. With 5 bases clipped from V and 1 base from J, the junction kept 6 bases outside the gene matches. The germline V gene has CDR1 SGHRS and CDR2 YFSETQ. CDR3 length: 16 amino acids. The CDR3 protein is CASSYTGLAGTDTQYF. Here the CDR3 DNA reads TGCGCCAGCAGTTATACGGGACTAGCGGGCACAGATACGCAGTATTTT.

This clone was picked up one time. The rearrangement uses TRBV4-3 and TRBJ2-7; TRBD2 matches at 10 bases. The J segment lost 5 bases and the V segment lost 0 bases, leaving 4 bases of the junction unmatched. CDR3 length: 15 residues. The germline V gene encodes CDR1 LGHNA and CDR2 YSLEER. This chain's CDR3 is CASSQEPLAGNEQYF. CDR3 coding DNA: TGCGCCAGCAGCCAAGAACCACTAGCGGGAAACGAGCAGTACTTC.

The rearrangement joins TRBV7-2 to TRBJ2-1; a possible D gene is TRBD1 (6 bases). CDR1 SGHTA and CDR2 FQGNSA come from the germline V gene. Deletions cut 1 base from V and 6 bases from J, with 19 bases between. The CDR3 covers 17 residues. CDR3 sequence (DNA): TGTGCCAGCAGCTTAGGGCCCGGGACACTAGGGTCCAATGAGCAGTTCTTC. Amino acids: CASSLGPGTLGSNEQFF.

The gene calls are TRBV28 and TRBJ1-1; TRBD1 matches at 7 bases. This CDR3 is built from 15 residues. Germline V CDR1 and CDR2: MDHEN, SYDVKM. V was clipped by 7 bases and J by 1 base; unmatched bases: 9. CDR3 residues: CASKTSGTENTEAFF. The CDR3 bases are TGTGCCAGCAAAACCTCCGGGACAGAGAACACTGAAGCTTTCTTT.

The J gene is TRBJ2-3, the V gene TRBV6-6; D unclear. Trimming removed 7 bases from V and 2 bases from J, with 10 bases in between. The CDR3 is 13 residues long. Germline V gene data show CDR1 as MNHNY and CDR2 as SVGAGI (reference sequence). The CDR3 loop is CASKAPDTDTQYF. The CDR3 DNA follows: TGTGCCAGCAAAGCACCCGACACAGATACGCAGTATTTT.

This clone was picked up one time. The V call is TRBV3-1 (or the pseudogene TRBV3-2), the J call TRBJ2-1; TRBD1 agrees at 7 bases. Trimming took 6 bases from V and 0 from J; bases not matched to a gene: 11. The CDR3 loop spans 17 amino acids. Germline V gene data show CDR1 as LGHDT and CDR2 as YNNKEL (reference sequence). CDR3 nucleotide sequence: TGTGCCAGCAGACCTAACAGGGGCCAGAGCTCCTACAATGAGCAGTTCTTC. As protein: CASRPNRGQSSYNEQFF.

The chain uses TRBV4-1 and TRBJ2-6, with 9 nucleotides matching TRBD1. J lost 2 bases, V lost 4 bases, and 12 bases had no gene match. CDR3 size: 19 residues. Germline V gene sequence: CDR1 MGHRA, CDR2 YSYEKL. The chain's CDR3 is CASSPIGHRGQTGANVLTF. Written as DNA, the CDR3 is TGCGCCAGCAGCCCGATTGGGCACAGGGGGCAGACTGGGGCCAACGTCCTGACTTTC.